A single sample gave rise to the 2 T cell receptor beta chains below, sequenced in a study of T cell repertoires in aging, cancer and after chemotherapy. A mixed TRB-A/B primer pool amplified rearranged TRB by multiplex touch-down PCR. A single record per CDR3 protein comes from TCRdb applying MiXCR to the multiplex PCR reads. The profile shows over a thousand distinct CDR3 sequences, 46% of them singletons. Amplification of TCR beta used genomic DNA extracted from peripheral blood. Sequences were obtained from blood. The source of these receptors is a human donor with a blood cancer.

Within the sample, this clonotype is medium-sized. The chain carries TRBV27 and TRBJ1-4, with D unclear. Germline assignment: CDR1 MNHEY and CDR2 SMNVEV (reference sequence). The V and J ends lost 2 bases and 4 bases respectively, with 8 bases between them. CDR3 length: 14 residues. The CDR3 DNA sequence: TGTGCCAGCAGTTTACTAGGGCTTAATGAAAAACTGTTTTTT. Protein product: CASSLLGLNEKLFF.

This clonotype was found once. The chain has TRBV11-1 and TRBJ2-2; the match to TRBD2 covers 11 bases. The V gene's germline CDR1 is SGHAT and CDR2 FQDESV (reference sequence). J lost 6 bases, V lost 4 bases, and 4 bases had no gene match. The CDR3 spans 15 residues. CDR3 region: CASSSRTSGSGELFF. The CDR3 nucleotides are TGTGCCAGCAGCTCACGGACTAGCGGGTCCGGGGAGCTGTTTTTT.